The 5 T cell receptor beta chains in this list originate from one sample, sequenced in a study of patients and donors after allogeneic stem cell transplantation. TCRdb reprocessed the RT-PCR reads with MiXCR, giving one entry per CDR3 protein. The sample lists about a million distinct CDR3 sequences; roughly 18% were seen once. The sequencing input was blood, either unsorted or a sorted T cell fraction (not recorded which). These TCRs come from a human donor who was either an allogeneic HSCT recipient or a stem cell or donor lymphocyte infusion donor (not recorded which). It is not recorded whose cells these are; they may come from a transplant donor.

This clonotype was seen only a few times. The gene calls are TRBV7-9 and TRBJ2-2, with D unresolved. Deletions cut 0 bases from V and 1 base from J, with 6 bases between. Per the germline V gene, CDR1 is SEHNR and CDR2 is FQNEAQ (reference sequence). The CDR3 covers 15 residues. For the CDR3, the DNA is TGTGCCAGCAGCTTAGCACAACAGAACACCGGGGAGCTGTTTTTT. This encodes CASSLAQQNTGELFF.

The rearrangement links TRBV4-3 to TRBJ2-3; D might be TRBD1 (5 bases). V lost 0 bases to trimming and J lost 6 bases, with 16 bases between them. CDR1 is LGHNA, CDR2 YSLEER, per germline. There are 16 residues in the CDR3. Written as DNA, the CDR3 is TGCGCCAGCAGCCAAGATGGGGCGGTGAGCGAGGATACGCAGTATTTT. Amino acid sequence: CASSQDGAVSEDTQYF.

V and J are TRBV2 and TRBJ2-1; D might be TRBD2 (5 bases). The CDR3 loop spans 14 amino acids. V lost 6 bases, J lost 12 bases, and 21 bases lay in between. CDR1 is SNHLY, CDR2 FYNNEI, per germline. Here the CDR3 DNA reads TGTGCCAGCAGCTATGCCTCTAGGGAGATTGCGCAGTTCTTC. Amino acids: CASSYASREIAQFF.

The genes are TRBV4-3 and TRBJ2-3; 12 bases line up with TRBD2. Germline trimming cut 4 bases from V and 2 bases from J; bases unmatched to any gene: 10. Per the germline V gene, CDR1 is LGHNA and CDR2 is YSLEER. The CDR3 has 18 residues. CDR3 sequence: CASSRTATSGGYTDTQYF. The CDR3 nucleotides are TGCGCCAGCAGCCGAACAGCGACTAGCGGGGGTTACACAGATACGCAGTATTTT.

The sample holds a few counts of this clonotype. The CDR3 DNA is TGCAGTGCTCGCAACCAAGGGACAGTAAATTCACCCCTCCACTTT. It is translated as CSARNQGTVNSPLHF. This chain joins TRBV20-1 and TRBJ1-6; 7 nucleotides agree with TRBD1. Germline trimming cut 5 bases from V and 7 bases from J; bases unmatched to any gene: 11. The CDR3 runs 15 residues. CDR1 and CDR2 (germline): DFQATT, SNEGSKA (reference sequence).